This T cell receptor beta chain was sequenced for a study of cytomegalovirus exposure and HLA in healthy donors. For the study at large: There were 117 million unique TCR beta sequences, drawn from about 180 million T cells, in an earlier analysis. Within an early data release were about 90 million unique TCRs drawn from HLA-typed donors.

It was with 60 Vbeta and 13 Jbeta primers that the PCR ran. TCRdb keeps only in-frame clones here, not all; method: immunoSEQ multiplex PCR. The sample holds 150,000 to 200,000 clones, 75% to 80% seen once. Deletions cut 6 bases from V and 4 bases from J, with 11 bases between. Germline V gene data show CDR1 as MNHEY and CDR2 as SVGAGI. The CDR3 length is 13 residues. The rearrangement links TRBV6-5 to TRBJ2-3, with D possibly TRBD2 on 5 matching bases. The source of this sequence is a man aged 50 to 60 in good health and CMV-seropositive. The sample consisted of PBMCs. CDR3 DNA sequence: TGTGCCAGCAGATATCGCGGGCCAGATACGCAGTATTTT. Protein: CASRYRGPDTQYF.